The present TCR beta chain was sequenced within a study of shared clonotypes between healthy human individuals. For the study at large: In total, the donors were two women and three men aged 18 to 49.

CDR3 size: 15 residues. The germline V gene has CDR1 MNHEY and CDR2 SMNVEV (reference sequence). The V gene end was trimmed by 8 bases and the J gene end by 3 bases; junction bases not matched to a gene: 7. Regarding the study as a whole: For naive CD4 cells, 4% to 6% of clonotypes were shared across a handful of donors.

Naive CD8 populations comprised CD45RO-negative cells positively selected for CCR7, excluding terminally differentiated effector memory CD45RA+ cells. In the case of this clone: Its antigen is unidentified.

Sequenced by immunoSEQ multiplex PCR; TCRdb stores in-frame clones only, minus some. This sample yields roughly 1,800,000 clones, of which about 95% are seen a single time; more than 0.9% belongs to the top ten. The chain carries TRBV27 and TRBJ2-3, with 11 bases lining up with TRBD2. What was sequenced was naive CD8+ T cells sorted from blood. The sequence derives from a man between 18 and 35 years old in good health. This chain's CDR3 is CASGRGTSGTDTQYF. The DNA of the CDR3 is TGTGCCAGCGGGAGAGGGACTAGCGGTACAGATACGCAGTATTTT.